A selection of T cell receptor beta chains follows, all from one sample in a study of T-cell memory formation after mild COVID-19. Each CDR3 protein is one row after TCRdb ran MiXCR on the 5' RACE reads. Here the sample spans some 300,000 distinct CDR3 sequences, about 20% being singletons. Material for sequencing was PBMCs or a T cell subset sorted from them (not recorded which). Receptor source: a young man who had mild COVID-19 (a few samples of this study predate the infection). Cell type and time point are not known. CDR3s include the opening cysteine and the closing phenylalanine or tryptophan. A D gene is named only where the DNA matches it firmly. The listing skips clone size in some rows; elsewhere it reads once, few, many or a size class.

TRBV7-2	15	few	TRBJ2-3	-	CASSYIATSTDTQYF	TGTGCCAGCAGTTATATAGCGACTAGCACAGATACGCAGTATTTT
TRBV6-5	12	-	TRBJ2-4	-	CASSSGGNIQYF	TGTGCCAGCAGTTCTGGGGGAAACATTCAGTACTTC
TRBV5-1	19	few	TRBJ2-3	TRBD2	CASSLVPGWLAENTDTQYF	TGCGCCAGCAGCTTGGTACCAGGGTGGCTAGCGGAGAACACAGATACGCAGTATTTT
TRBV6-5	13	-	TRBJ2-7	-	CASSYSQGQEQYF	TGTGCCAGCAGTTACTCCCAGGGGCAAGAGCAGTACTTC
TRBV11-2	12	-	TRBJ2-1	-	CASSHPFSEQFF	TGTGCCAGCAGCCATCCCTTCAGTGAGCAGTTCTTC
TRBV12-3/TRBV12-4	14	few	TRBJ1-2	TRBD1	CASSLYQGADGYTF	TGTGCCAGCAGTTTATACCAGGGGGCGGATGGCTACACCTTC
TRBV7-2	14	-	TRBJ2-4	-	CASSLGGRKNIQYF	TGTGCCAGCAGCTTAGGGGGCAGAAAAAACATTCAGTACTTC
TRBV25-1	12	-	TRBJ1-4	TRBD1	CASSETGGGLFF	TGTGCCAGCAGTGAGACAGGGGGCGGGCTGTTTTTT
TRBV11-3	12	-	TRBJ1-1	-	CASSKNSGEAFF	TGTGCCAGCAGCAAAAACTCGGGGGAAGCTTTCTTT
TRBV6-2/TRBV6-3	14	-	TRBJ1-1	-	CASSYTLGNTEAFF	TGTGCCAGCAGTTACACCTTGGGGAACACTGAAGCTTTCTTT
TRBV5-1	14	-	TRBJ2-7	-	CASSFKVPPYEQYF	TGCGCCAGCAGCTTCAAGGTCCCTCCTTACGAGCAGTACTTC
TRBV28	17	few	TRBJ1-6	-	CASRLWGGSSYNSPLHF	TGTGCCAGCAGACTCTGGGGGGGAAGCTCCTATAATTCACCCCTCCACTTT
TRBV11-2	14	-	TRBJ2-3	-	CASSVGPRADTQYF	TGTGCCAGCAGCGTAGGTCCACGAGCAGATACGCAGTATTTT
TRBV2	15	few	TRBJ1-2	-	CASSGTREAFYGYTF	TGTGCCAGCTCTGGGACTCGGGAGGCGTTTTATGGCTACACCTTC
TRBV29-1	13	-	TRBJ2-4	-	CSVGGGPRYIQYF	TGCAGCGTTGGGGGGGGCCCACGATACATTCAGTACTTC
TRBV3-1	13	-	TRBJ1-1	-	CASSLPEDTEAFF	TGTGCCAGCAGCCTCCCGGAGGACACTGAAGCTTTCTTT
TRBV15	12	-	TRBJ1-2	-	CATSSRRGGYTF	TGTGCCACCAGCTCCCGAAGGGGTGGCTACACCTTC
TRBV20-1	12	few	TRBJ1-5	-	CSATASNQPQHF	TGCAGTGCTACGGCTAGCAATCAGCCCCAGCATTTT
TRBV5-1	14	-	TRBJ2-7	TRBD1	CASSKRQGPYEQYF	TGCGCCAGCAGCAAACGACAGGGGCCCTACGAGCAGTACTTC
TRBV7-2	11	few	TRBJ2-3	-	CASRLFDTQYF	TGTGCCAGCCGACTATTTGATACGCAGTATTTT
TRBV24-1	15	-	TRBJ2-5	-	CATSDGGPAVETQYF	TGTGCCACCAGTGATGGCGGCCCGGCGGTTGAGACCCAGTACTTC
TRBV2	13	many	TRBJ2-7	-	CASGGTFSYEQYF	TGTGCCAGCGGCGGGACATTCTCCTACGAGCAGTACTTC
TRBV29-1	12	-	TRBJ1-2	TRBD1	CSVTGTGVGYTF	TGCAGCGTTACCGGGACAGGGGTAGGCTACACCTTC
TRBV29-1	13	-	TRBJ2-2	TRBD1	CSGDRGGSGELFF	TGCAGCGGGGACAGGGGGGGTTCCGGGGAGCTGTTTTTT
TRBV7-2	14	-	TRBJ2-5	-	CASKGGGSKETQYF	TGTGCCAGCAAGGGTGGGGGATCAAAAGAGACCCAGTACTTC
TRBV7-8	15	few	TRBJ2-1	TRBD1	CASSSYWTGDNEQFF	TGTGCCAGCAGCTCATATTGGACAGGGGACAATGAGCAGTTCTTC
TRBV5-1	15	few	TRBJ2-5	TRBD2	CASSPGTSDGETQYF	TGCGCCAGCAGCCCCGGGACTAGCGATGGGGAGACCCAGTACTTC
TRBV28	12	many	TRBJ1-2	-	CASSFGVDGYTF	TGTGCCAGCAGTTTTGGGGTAGACGGCTACACCTTC
TRBV7-9	16	once	TRBJ2-1	TRBD1	CASSPMPQGEINEQFF	TGTGCCAGCAGCCCTATGCCCCAGGGGGAGATCAATGAGCAGTTCTTC
TRBV6-4	14	-	TRBJ2-1	TRBD2	CASKRDREYNEQFF	TGTGCCAGCAAGCGGGATAGAGAGTACAATGAGCAGTTCTTC
TRBV6-2/TRBV6-3	11	few	TRBJ1-2	-	CASMGYYGYTF	TGTGCCAGCATGGGTTACTATGGCTACACCTTC
TRBV10-3	15	few	TRBJ2-1	TRBD2	CAISGLAGTYNEQFF	TGTGCCATCAGCGGACTAGCGGGGACCTACAATGAGCAGTTCTTC